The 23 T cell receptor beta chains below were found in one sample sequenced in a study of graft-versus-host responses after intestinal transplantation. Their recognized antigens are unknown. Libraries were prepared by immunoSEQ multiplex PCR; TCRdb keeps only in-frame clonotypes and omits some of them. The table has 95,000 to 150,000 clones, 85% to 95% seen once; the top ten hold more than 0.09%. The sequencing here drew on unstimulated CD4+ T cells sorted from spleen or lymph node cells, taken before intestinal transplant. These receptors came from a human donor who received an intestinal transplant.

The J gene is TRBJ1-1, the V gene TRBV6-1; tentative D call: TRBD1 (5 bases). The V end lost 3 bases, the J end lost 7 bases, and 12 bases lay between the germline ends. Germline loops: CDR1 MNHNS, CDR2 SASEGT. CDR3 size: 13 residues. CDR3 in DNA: TGTGCCAGCAGTGACAGGGCCGGCAATGAAGCTTTCTTT. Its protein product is CASSDRAGNEAFF.

In nucleotides, the CDR3 is TGTGCCAGCGGTCCAGGGGGCGCGGGGGCTTTCTTT. Its protein product is CASGPGGAGAFF. The chain uses TRBV6-5 and TRBJ1-1, with 8 bases lining up with TRBD1. The V segment lost 8 bases and the J segment 11 bases; nucleotides outside the gene matches: 10. This CDR3 region has 12 residues. Germline-derived CDR1 and CDR2 are MNHEY and SVGAGI.

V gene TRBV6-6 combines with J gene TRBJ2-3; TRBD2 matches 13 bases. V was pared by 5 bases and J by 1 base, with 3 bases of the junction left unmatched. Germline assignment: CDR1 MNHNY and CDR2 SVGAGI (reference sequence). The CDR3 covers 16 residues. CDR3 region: CASSGTSGIRTDTQYF. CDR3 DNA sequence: TGTGCCAGCAGTGGGACTAGCGGGATCCGCACAGATACGCAGTATTTT.

CDR3 coding DNA: TGTGCCAGCAGCTCGTACCAAGAGACCCAGTACTTC. Amino acids: CASSSYQETQYF. The chain links TRBV7-2 to TRBJ2-5; D is uncertain. V was pared by 4 bases and J by 0 bases, with 3 bases between. Germline V gene sequence: CDR1 SGHTA, CDR2 FQGNSA. There are 12 residues in the CDR3.

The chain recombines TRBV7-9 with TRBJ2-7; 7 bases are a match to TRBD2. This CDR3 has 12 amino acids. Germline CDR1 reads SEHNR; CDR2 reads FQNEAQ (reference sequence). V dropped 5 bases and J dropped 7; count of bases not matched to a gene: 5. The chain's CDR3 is CASSLSGGEQYF. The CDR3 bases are TGTGCCAGCAGCCTCTCGGGAGGAGAGCAGTACTTC.

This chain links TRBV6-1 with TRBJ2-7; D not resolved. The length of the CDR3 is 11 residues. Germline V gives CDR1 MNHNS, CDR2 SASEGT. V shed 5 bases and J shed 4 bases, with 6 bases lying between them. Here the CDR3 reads CASSLRYEQYF. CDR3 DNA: TGTGCCAGCAGTCTTAGGTACGAGCAGTACTTC.

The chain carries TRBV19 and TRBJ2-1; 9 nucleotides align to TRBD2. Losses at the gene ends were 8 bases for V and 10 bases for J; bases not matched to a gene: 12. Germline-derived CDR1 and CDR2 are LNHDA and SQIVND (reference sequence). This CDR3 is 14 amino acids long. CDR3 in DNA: TGTGCCAGTCAACCGCGGCGGGAGGGCCGAGAGCAGTTCTTC. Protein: CASQPRREGREQFF.

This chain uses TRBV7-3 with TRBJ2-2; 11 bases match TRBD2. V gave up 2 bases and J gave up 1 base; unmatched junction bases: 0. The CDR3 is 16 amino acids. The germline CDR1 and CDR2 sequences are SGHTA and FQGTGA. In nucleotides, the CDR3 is TGTGCCAGCAGCTTAGGGACTAGCGGGAACACCGGGGAGCTGTTTTTT. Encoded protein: CASSLGTSGNTGELFF. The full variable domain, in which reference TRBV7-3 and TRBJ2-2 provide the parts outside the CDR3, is GAGVSQTPSNKVTEKGKYVELRCDPISGHTALYWYRQSLGQGPEFLIYFQGTGAADDSGLPNDRFFAVRPEGSVSTLKIQRTERGDSAVYLCASSLGTSGNTGELFFGEGSRLTVL.

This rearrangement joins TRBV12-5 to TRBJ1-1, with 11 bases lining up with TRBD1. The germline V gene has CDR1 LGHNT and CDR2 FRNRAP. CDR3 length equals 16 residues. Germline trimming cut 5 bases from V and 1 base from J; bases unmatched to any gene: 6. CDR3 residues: CASGSGQGARNTEAFF. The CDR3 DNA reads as TGTGCTAGTGGTAGCGGACAGGGGGCTAGGAACACTGAAGCTTTCTTT.

CDR3 sequence (DNA): TGCGCCAGCACCCTCCGGACAGGCGGAAGGGAGACCCAGTACTTC. As protein: CASTLRTGGRETQYF. This chain links TRBV5-1 with TRBJ2-5; the match to TRBD1 covers 7 bases. With 6 bases clipped from V and 5 bases from J, the junction kept 13 bases outside the gene matches. The V gene's germline CDR1 is SGHRS and CDR2 YFSETQ. The CDR3 loop spans 15 amino acids.

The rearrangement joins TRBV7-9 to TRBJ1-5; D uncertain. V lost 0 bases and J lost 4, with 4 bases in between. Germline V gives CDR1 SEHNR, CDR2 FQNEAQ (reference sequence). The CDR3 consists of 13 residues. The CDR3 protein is CASSLAPNQPQHF. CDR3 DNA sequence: TGTGCCAGCAGCTTAGCCCCAAATCAGCCCCAGCATTTT. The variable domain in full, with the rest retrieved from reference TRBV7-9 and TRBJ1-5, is DTGVSQNPRHKITKRGQNVTFRCDPISEHNRLYWYRQTLGQGPEFLTYFQNEAQLEKSRLLSDRFSAERPKGSFSTLEIQRTEQGDSAMYLCASSLAPNQPQHFGDGTRLSIL.

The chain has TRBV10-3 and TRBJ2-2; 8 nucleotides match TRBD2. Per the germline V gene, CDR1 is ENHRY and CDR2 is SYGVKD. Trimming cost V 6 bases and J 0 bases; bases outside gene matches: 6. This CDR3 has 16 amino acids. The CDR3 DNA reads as TGTGCCATCAGCGGGGGGGGGCTAACGAACACCGGGGAGCTGTTTTTT. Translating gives CAISGGGLTNTGELFF.

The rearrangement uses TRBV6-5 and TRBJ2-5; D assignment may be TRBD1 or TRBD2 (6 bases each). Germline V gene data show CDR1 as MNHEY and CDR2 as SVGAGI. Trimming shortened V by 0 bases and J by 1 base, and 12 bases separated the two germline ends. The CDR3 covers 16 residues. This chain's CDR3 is CASSYSSGGIQETQYF. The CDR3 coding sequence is TGTGCCAGCAGTTACTCGTCCGGGGGCATCCAAGAGACCCAGTACTTC.

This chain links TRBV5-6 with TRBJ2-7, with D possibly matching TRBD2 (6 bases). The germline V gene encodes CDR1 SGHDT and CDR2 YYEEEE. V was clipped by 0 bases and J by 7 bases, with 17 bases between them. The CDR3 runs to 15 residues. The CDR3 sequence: CASSLVAGRNGEQYF. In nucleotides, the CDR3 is TGTGCCAGCAGCTTGGTGGCGGGAAGGAATGGGGAGCAGTACTTC. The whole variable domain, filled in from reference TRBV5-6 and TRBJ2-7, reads DAGVTQSPTHLIKTRGQQVTLRCSPKSGHDTVSWYQQALGQGPQFIFQYYEEEERQRGNFPDRFSGHQFPNYSSELNVNALLLGDSALYLCASSLVAGRNGEQYFGPGTRLTVT.

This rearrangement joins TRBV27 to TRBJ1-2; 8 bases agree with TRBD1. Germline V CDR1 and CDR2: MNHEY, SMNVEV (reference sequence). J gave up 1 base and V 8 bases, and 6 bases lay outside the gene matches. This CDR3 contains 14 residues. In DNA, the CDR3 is TGTGCCAGCGGAAGACAGGGGCTTAACTATGGCTACACCTTC. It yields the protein CASGRQGLNYGYTF.

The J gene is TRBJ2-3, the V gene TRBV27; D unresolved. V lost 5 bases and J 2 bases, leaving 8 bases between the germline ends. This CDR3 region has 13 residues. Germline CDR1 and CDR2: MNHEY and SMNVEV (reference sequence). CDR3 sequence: CASSPRLTDTQYF. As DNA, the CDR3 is TGTGCCAGCAGTCCGAGACTCACAGATACGCAGTATTTT.

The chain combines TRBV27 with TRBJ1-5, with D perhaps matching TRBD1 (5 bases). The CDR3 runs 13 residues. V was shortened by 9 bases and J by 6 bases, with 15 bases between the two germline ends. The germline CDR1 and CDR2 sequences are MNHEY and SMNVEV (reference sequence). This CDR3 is CASGTGAAQPQHF. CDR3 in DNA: TGTGCCAGTGGAACTGGGGCAGCTCAGCCCCAGCATTTT.

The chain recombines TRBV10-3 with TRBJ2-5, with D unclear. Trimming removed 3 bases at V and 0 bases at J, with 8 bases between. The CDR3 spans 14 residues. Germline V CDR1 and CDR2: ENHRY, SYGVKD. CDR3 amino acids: CAISDLQHQETQYF. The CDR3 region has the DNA TGTGCCATCAGTGATTTACAGCACCAAGAGACCCAGTACTTC.

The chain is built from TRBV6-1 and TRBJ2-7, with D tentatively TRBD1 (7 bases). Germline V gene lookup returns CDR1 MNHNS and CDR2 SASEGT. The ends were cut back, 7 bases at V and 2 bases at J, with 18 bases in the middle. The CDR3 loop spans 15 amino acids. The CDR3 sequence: CASTLRGGTAYEQYF. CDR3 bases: TGTGCCAGCACCCTCCGCGGCGGGACAGCCTACGAGCAGTACTTC.

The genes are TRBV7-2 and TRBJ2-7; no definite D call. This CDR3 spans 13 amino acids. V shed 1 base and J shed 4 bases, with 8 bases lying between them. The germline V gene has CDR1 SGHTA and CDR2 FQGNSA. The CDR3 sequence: CASSLGEEYEQYF. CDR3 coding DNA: TGTGCCAGCAGCTTAGGCGAGGAGTACGAGCAGTACTTC. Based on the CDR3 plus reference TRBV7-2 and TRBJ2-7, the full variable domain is GAGVSQSPSNKVTEKGKDVELRCDPISGHTALYWYRQSLGQGLEFLIYFQGNSAPDKSGLPSDRFSAERTGGSVSTLTIQRTQQEDSAVYLCASSLGEEYEQYFGPGTRLTVT.

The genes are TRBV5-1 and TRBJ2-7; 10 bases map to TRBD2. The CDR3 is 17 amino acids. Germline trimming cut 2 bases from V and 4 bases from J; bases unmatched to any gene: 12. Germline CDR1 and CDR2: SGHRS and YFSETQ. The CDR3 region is CASSFPSGSRNEYEQYF. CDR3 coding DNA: TGCGCCAGCAGCTTCCCTAGCGGGAGCCGTAACGAGTACGAGCAGTACTTC.

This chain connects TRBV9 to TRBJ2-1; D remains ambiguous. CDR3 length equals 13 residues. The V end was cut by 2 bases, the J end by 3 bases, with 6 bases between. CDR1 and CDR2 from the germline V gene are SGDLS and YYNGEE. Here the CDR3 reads CASSVGVYNEQFF. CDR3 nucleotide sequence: TGTGCCAGCAGCGTCGGAGTCTACAATGAGCAGTTCTTC.

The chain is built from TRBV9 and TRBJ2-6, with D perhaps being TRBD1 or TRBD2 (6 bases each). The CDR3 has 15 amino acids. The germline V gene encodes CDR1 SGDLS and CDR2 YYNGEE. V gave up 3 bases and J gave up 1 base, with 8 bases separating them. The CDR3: CASSEGGSGANVLTF. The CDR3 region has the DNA TGTGCCAGCAGCGAGGGGGGATCTGGGGCCAACGTCCTGACTTTC.